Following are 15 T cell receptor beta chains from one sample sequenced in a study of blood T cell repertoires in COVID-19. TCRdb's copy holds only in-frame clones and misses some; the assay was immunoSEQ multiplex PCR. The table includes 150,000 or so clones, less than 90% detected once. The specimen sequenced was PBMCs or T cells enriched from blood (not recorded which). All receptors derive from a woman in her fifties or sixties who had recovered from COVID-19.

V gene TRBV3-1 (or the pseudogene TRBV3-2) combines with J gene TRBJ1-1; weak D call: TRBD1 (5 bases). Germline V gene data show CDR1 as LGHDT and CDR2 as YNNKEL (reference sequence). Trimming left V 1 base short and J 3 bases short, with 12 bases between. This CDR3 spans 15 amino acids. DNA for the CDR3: TGTGCCAGCAGCCAAGTGTCGGGGGAGGACACTGAAGCTTTCTTT. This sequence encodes CASSQVSGEDTEAFF.

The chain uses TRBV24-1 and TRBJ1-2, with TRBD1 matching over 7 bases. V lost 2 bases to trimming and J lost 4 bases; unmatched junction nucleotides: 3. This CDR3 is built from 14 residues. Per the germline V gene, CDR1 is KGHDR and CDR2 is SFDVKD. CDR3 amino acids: CATSDSDRVYGYTF. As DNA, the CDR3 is TGTGCCACCAGTGATTCAGACAGGGTCTATGGCTACACCTTC.

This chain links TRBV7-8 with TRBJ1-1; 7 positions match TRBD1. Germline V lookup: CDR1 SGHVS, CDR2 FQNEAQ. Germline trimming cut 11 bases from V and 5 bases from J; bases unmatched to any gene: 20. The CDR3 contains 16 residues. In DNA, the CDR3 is TGTGCCTCCGCCCCTCACAGGGGAACGGGGAGAACTGAAGCTTTCTTT. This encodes CASAPHRGTGRTEAFF. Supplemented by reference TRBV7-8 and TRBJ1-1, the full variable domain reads GAGVSQSPRYKVAKRGQDVALRCDPISGHVSLFWYQQALGQGPEFLTYFQNEAQLDKSGLPSDRFFAERPEGSVSTLKIQRTQQEDSAVYLCASAPHRGTGRTEAFFGQGTRLTVV.

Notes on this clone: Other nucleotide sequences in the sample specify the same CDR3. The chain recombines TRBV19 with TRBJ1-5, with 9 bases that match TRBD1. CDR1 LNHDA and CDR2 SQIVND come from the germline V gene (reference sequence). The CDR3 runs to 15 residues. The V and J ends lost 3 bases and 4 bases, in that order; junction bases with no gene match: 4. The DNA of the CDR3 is TGTGCCAGTAGTATCGGACAGGGGCCTAATCAGCCCCAGCATTTT. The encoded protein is CASSIGQGPNQPQHF.

The DNA of the CDR3 is TGTGCCAGCAGCGTAACCCTAGCGCCTTACAATGAGCAGTTCTTC. This translates into CASSVTLAPYNEQFF. This chain joins TRBV9 and TRBJ2-1; TRBD2 is a possible D gene (6 bases). Germline CDR1 and CDR2: SGDLS and YYNGEE. The CDR3 consists of 15 residues. Trimming removed 1 base from V and 4 bases from J, with 12 bases in between.

CDR3 nucleotide sequence: TGCGCCAGCAGTCAAATAACCCAGGGGGCGCTTAATCAGCCCCAGCATTTT. Its protein is CASSQITQGALNQPQHF. This sequence joins TRBV23-1 and TRBJ1-5, with 8 positions matching TRBD1. TRBV23-1 falls under the ORF class, with uncertain function. V dropped 2 bases and J dropped 4; count of bases not matched to a gene: 10. CDR3 length: 17 residues.

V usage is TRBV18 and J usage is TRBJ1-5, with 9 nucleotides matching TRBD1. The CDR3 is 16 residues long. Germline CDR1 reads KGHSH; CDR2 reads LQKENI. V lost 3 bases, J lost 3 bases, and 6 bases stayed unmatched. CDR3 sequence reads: CASSPTGGAFNQPQHF. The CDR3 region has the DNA TGTGCCAGCTCACCCACAGGGGGCGCGTTCAATCAGCCCCAGCATTTT.

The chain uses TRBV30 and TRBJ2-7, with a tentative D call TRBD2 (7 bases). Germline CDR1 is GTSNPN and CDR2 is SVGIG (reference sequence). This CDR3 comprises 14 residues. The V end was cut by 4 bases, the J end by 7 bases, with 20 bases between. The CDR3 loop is CAWTQGGALGEQYV. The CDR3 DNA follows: TGTGCCTGGACCCAAGGGGGGGCCCTGGGGGAGCAGTACGTC.

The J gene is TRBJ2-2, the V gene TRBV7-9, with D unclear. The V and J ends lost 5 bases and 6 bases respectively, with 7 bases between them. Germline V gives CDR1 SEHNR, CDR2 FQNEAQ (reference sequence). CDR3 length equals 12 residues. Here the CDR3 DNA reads TGTGCCAGCAGCCCCTCGGCCGGGGAGCTGTTTTTT. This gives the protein CASSPSAGELFF.

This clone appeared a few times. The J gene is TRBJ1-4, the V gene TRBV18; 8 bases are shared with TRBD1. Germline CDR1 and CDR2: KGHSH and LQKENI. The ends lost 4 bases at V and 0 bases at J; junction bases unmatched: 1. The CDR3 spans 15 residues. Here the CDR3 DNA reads TGTGCCAGCTCACAGGGACAGGCAACTAATGAAAAACTGTTTTTT. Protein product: CASSQGQATNEKLFF. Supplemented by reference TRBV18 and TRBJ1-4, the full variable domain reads NAGVMQNPRHLVRRRGQEARLRCSPMKGHSHVYWYRQLPEEGLKFMVYLQKENIIDESGMPKERFSAEFPKEGPSILRIQQVVRGDSAAYFCASSQGQATNEKLFFGSGTQLSVL.

CDR3 residues: CASSDQRANQPQHF. CDR3 nucleotides: TGTGCCAGCAGTGACCAGAGGGCGAATCAGCCCCAGCATTTT. The rearrangement links TRBV2 to TRBJ1-5; unclear D gene. CDR3 length: 14 amino acids. Germline V gene lookup returns CDR1 SNHLY and CDR2 FYNNEI. V shed 3 bases and J shed 4 bases, with 10 bases lying between them.

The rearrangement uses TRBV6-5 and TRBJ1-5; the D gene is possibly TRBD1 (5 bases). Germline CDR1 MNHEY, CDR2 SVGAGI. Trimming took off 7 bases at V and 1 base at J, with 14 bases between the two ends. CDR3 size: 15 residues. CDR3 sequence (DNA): TGTGCCAGCACCGAAGGCCAGGGCAGCAATCAGCCCCAGCATTTT. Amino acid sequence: CASTEGQGSNQPQHF.

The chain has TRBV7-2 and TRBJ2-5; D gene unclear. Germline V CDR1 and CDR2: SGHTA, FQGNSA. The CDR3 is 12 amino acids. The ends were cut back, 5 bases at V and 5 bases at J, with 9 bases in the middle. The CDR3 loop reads CASSEALETQYF. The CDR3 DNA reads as TGTGCCAGCAGCGAAGCGTTGGAGACCCAGTACTTC.

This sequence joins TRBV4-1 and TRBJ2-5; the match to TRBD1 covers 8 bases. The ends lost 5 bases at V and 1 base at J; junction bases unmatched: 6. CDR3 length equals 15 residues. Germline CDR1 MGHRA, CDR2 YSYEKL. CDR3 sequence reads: CASSSIQGAQETQYF. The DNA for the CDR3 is TGCGCCAGCAGCTCAATCCAGGGGGCCCAAGAGACCCAGTACTTC.

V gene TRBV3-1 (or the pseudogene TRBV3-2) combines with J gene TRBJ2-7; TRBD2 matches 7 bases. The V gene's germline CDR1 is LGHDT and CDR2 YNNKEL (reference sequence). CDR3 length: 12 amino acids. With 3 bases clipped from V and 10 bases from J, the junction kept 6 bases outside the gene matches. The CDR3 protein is CASSQTGGDQYV. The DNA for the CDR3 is TGTGCCAGCAGCCAGACGGGAGGCGATCAGTACGTC.